The following is a TCR beta chain sequence with its context. In its sample, this clone comes out as medium-sized (0.01 to 0.1%). The antigen this receptor binds is unknown. Base qualities were left out, and no much larger clone turns up one base away. The V end gives up 2 bases and the J end 3 bases, leaving 3 bases in the junction not matched to a gene. The CDR3 spans 14 residues, from the cysteine through the phenylalanine. Just CDR3 DNA is preserved here, 42 bases in frame from base 1. The germline V gene provides CDR1 SGHAT and CDR2 FQNNGV. Mixed lymphocyte reaction cells were cocultured at 37°C for more than 5 days. Responder PBMCs were labelled with CFSE, stimulator PBMCs were labelled with Violet Dye, and the two were mixed at a 1:1 ratio. Sorted unstimulated T cells, along with proliferating T cells recovered from mixed lymphocyte reactions, underwent TCRbeta CDR3 sequencing. Fresh whole blood from some eleven HLA-typed healthy donors was used to isolate PBMCs. For TCR sequencing, responder T cells that had proliferated and were CFSE-low were FACS-sorted once the mixed lymphocyte reaction was over.

Libraries were prepared through the immunoSEQ multiplex PCR assay. The deep sequencing platform assayed about 91,000 TCR templates per sample. Genomic DNA extracted from sorted T cells was used for TCRbeta CDR3 sequencing. Under the source paper's analysis protocol: Clonal analysis of TCRbeta CDR3 data was done in the R programming language. Unstimulated samples were compared with post-reaction CFSE-low samples to define alloreactive CD4+ and CD8+ clones. By matching sequences to the repertoires of sorted unstimulated Treg and non-Treg cells, each alloreactive CD4+ clone was assigned a regulatory or non-regulatory origin. Drawn from immuneACCESS, this table holds only the in-frame rearrangements with V and J called that TCRdb kept. Clones are partly lost; checked studies trace under half to an unresolved V gene and leave the rest unexplained. The V and J calls and clone size were taken over from that table, and D and trimming were inferred from the DNA. This sample has 9,000 to 13,000 clones in its table, and 43% of those were observed once. The top ten constitute 9.5% to 12% of the sample.

The source of the sample is a study of siplizumab effects on memory and regulatory T cells (dated by TCRdb to between 2017 and 2020). Study-wide context: Across fewer than 10 responder-stimulator pairs, mixed lymphocyte reactions were run in pairs, around 1 with siplizumab at 0.75 to 1 ug/mL and around 1 without drug. The study examined how the anti-CD2 antibody siplizumab affects alloreactive T-cell subsets in allogeneic mixed lymphocyte reactions built from human PBMCs.

What the authors observed across the whole study: A naive or memory phenotype could not be assigned to roughly 80-97% of proliferating CD4+ or CD8+ clones. Among mappable alloreactive CD4+ clones, the Treg-derived fraction averaged around 69% with siplizumab versus about 27% in control reactions. Whether proliferating Tregs from siplizumab cultures were suppressive was not functionally confirmed. Greater diversity appeared to be present in unstimulated naive T cells than in memory T cells, and a substantial contribution to the alloresponse seemed to be made by naive cells. Because sequences below about 10^-5 frequency were poorly captured, only a minor fraction of alloreactive clones could be mapped to unstimulated subsets. Siplizumab significantly lowered the cumulative frequency of alloreactive sequences that could be traced to unstimulated CD4+ memory T cells.

The chain employs TRBV11-2 and TRBJ2-5; 7 bases in the junction line up with TRBD2. This TCR was recovered from a human donor in good health; the cells came from an allogeneic mixed lymphocyte reaction. Sequencing was carried out using CFSE-low (dividing) CD8+ T cells sorted from an allogeneic mixed lymphocyte reaction. The CDR3 reads as follows: CASSLSSGEETQYF. The DNA sequence follows: TGTGCCAGCAGCTTATCAAGCGGGGAAGAGACCCAGTACTTC.